These 16 T cell receptor beta chains came from one sample sequenced in a study of tumor-infiltrating lymphocytes in primary liver carcinoma. With a constant-region primer, TCR beta cDNA was made from 450 to 500 ng of total RNA. ARM-PCR, slightly modified, supplied the TCR beta libraries through three nested multiplex PCR rounds. With TRBV1-TRBV30 forward primers and a C-beta reverse primer, the first two PCR rounds were run for 9 to 10 cycles each. TCRdb called the multiplex PCR reads again in MiXCR, with one record for every CDR3 protein. The sample records about 37,000 distinct CDR3 sequences, 75% being singletons. It was from approximately 20-30 mg of unsorted bulk tissue that RNA and DNA were co-extracted. Sequencing input: tumor-adjacent normal liver tissue. The receptors shown here come from a middle-aged man with primary liver carcinoma and hepatitis B virus infection.

This clonotype was found once. A read error may account for a junction end that differs from germline. The chain uses TRBV29-1 and TRBJ1-1; 8 bases align to TRBD1. The germline V gene encodes CDR1 SQVTM and CDR2 ANQGSEA. This CDR3 comprises 12 residues. CDR3 nucleotide sequence: TGTAGCACCATCGGACAGGGAACTGAAGCTTTCTTT. It codes for CSTIGQGTEAFF.

Within the sample, this clonotype is medium-sized. V is TRBV4-2 and J is TRBJ1-4, with D uncertain. The CDR3 extends over 14 amino acids. Germline V CDR1 and CDR2: LGHNA, YNFKEQ. V was cut by 7 bases and J by 8 bases, with 17 bases left in between. For the CDR3, the DNA is TGTGCCAGCACCCCTGGCAGGACGCAGGAAAAACTGTTTTTT. As protein: CASTPGRTQEKLFF.

J is TRBJ2-3 and V is TRBV6-2 or TRBV6-3; no clear D gene. The CDR3 extends over 14 amino acids. Looked up from germline, CDR1 is MNHEY and CDR2 is SVGEGT. V was clipped by 6 bases and J by 7 bases, with 17 bases between them. The CDR3 sequence is CASSYDNLRNTQYF. As DNA, the CDR3 is TGTGCCAGCAGCTATGACAACCTACGGAATACGCAGTATTTT.

As concerns this clonotype: An end of the junction does not agree with germline; a read error may underlie this. CDR3 sequence: CTSNPGLSYEQYF. CDR3 nucleotide sequence: TGTACCAGCAACCCAGGACTCTCCTACGAGCAGTACTTC. The V call is TRBV6-6, the J call TRBJ2-7; TRBD2 is a possible D gene (5 bases). From germline, CDR1 is MNHNY and CDR2 SVGAGI (reference sequence). This CDR3 has 13 residues.

Details on this clonotype: At one end the junction does not follow the germline gene, possibly because of a read error. The chain recombines TRBV29-1 with TRBJ1-3; D call uncertain. Germline V gene data show CDR1 as SQVTM and CDR2 as ANQGSEA. The CDR3 totals 12 residues. CDR3 amino acids: CSVKFSGNTIHF. The CDR3 DNA is TGCAGCGTAAAGTTTAGTGGAAACACCATACACTTT.

To note about this clonotype: The germline gene is not matched at one end of the junction; a read error may be the cause. The chain employs TRBV5-1 and TRBJ2-3, with 7 nucleotides matching TRBD2. The CDR3 runs to 15 residues. Germline V lookup: CDR1 SGHRS, CDR2 YFSETQ. The CDR3 sequence: CASSLRTIGGNTQYF. The CDR3, as DNA: TGCGCCAGCAGCCTACGGACTATCGGGGGGAATACGCAGTATTTC.

This clonotype was seen repeatedly, ten times or more. The chain has TRBV28 and TRBJ2-7, with D perhaps TRBD1 or TRBD2 (5 bases each). The ends were cut back, 6 bases at V and 2 bases at J, with 11 bases in the middle. The CDR3 totals 13 residues. Germline V gene sequence: CDR1 MDHEN, CDR2 SYDVKM. The DNA of the CDR3 is TGTGCCAGCAGCGGGGACCGCGCCTACGAGCAGTACTTC. Amino acid sequence: CASSGDRAYEQYF. The whole variable domain, remainder taken from reference TRBV28 and TRBJ2-7, is DVKVTQSSRYLVKRTGEKVFLECVQDMDHENMFWYRQDPGLGLRLIYFSYDVKMKEKGDIPEGYSVSREKKERFSLILESASTNQTSMYLCASSGDRAYEQYFGPGTRLTVT.

As regards this clonotype: A read error may account for a junction end that differs from germline. V is TRBV6-5 and J is TRBJ2-3; 11 bases line up with TRBD1. Germline V gene data show CDR1 as MNHEY and CDR2 as SVGAGI. CDR3 size: 17 residues. The CDR3 DNA sequence: TGTGTCAGCACTTCCGGGACGCCGGGACAGGGGGGAGATACGCGGTATTTT. Translated, it gives CVSTSGTPGQGGDTRYF.

In regard to this clonotype: An end of the junction differs from the germline gene, which may be a read error. V gene TRBV6-1 combines with J gene TRBJ2-1; D is tentatively TRBD1 or TRBD2 (6 bases each). CDR3 length: 15 amino acids. Looked up from germline, CDR1 is MNHNS and CDR2 is SASEGT. As DNA, the CDR3 is TGTCCCAGCTGTGAAGAGGGGGGCTCCTACAATGAGCAGTTCTTC. This translates into CPSCEEGGSYNEQFF.

Comment on this clonotype: Mismatch with germline at one junction end may stem from a read error. The chain combines TRBV11-2 with TRBJ1-1; the D is unclear. This CDR3 contains 13 residues. CDR1 is SGHAT, CDR2 FQNNGV, per germline. The CDR3 DNA reads TGTGCCAGCAGCTTACATATAGGGTATAATGCTTTATTC. Translation gives CASSLHIGYNALF.

Note on this clonotype: This likely comes from a read error, as the CDR3 has no conserved phenylalanine or tryptophan at its end. As DNA, the CDR3 is TGTGCCAGCAGCTTAAGCTATAGTTACGAGCAGTACAAC. This sequence encodes CASSLSYSYEQYN. This chain links TRBV13 with TRBJ2-7; unclear D gene. V was pared by 2 bases and J by 4 bases, with 9 bases between. Germline CDR1 reads PRHDT; CDR2 reads FYEKMQ (reference sequence). CDR3 length equals 13 residues.

As regards this clonotype: The junction differs from germline at one of its ends, possibly a read error. J is TRBJ2-5 and V is TRBV28; D not resolved. The germline V gene has CDR1 MDHEN and CDR2 SYDVKM. The CDR3 spans 13 residues. For the CDR3, the DNA is TGTACCAGCAGAAAGGAGATTCAAGAGACCCAGTACTTC. It codes for CTSRKEIQETQYF.

On this clonotype itself: Lacking the conserved final phenylalanine or tryptophan, this CDR3 likely reflects a read error. The chain employs TRBV4-2 and TRBJ2-6, with D perhaps given as TRBD1 or TRBD2 (5 bases each). Germline V lookup: CDR1 LGHNA, CDR2 YNFKEQ. This CDR3 has 15 residues. The CDR3 loop reads CASSRQGSGANALTL. In DNA form, the CDR3 reads TGTGCCAGCAGCCGTCAAGGGTCCGGGGCCAACGCCCTGACTTTA.

This chain uses TRBV11-2 with TRBJ2-1; 8 bases map to TRBD2. Trimming at V came to 7 bases and at J to 9 bases, leaving 23 bases not matched to a gene. This CDR3 has 18 residues. Germline V gene lookup returns CDR1 SGHAT and CDR2 FQNNGV. The CDR3 region is CASTFFGTSGVRVGEQFF. DNA of the CDR3: TGTGCCAGCACCTTCTTTGGAACTAGCGGAGTTCGTGTCGGTGAGCAGTTCTTC.

The sample holds one count of this clonotype. The junction departs from germline at one end; a sequencing error may be responsible. This chain connects TRBV11-2 to TRBJ2-2; TRBD2 agrees at 8 bases. The CDR3 runs to 15 residues. Germline V gene data show CDR1 as SGHAT and CDR2 as FQNNGV. For the CDR3, the DNA is TGTGCCAGGAGCTACACTAGCGGCGGAACCGGGGAACTGTTTTTT. It specifies CARSYTSGGTGELFF.

Remarks on this clonotype: The germline gene is not matched at one end of the junction; a read error may be the cause. This chain uses TRBV7-9 with TRBJ2-1; D might be TRBD2 (5 bases). The germline gives CDR1 SEHNR, CDR2 FQNEAQ (reference sequence). This CDR3 contains 16 residues. The CDR3 here is CASSFRWTPPYNEQFF. In DNA form, the CDR3 reads TGTGCCAGCAGCTTCCGATGGACTCCACCCTACAATGAGCAGTTTTTC.